This T cell receptor beta chain is drawn from a study of cytomegalovirus exposure and HLA in healthy donors. This PCR relied on a set of 60 Vbeta primers and 13 Jbeta primers. The table came from immunoSEQ multiplex PCR; TCRdb's copy has only in-frame clones and leaves some out. In the table there are around 190,000 clones, roughly four fifths of which are singletons. This CDR3 has 17 amino acids. Per germline, CDR1 KGHSH and CDR2 LQKENI. V lost 3 bases, J lost 2 bases, and 9 bases stayed unmatched. This chain uses TRBV18 with TRBJ2-4, with TRBD2 matching 8 bases. This receptor was taken from a woman younger than 45 in good health and CMV-seropositive. The sequenced sample was PBMCs. CDR3: CASSPVRAGASKNIQYF. Here the CDR3 DNA reads TGTGCCAGCTCACCCGTTCGAGCGGGAGCGTCCAAAAACATTCAGTACTTC.